This entry describes one TCR beta chain. The assay was immunoSEQ multiplex PCR, and TCRdb's table has in-frame clones only and misses some. The profile shows roughly 68,000 clones, approximately 78% of them singletons. Germline CDR1 reads SGHDT; CDR2 reads YYEEEE. V dropped 0 bases and J dropped 0; count of bases not matched to a gene: 2. The CDR3 runs to 15 residues. The sample comes from a study of blood T cell repertoires in COVID-19. Sequenced input: PBMCs or T cells enriched from blood (not recorded which). This TCR was recovered from a woman aged 40 to 49 with acute COVID-19. This sequence joins TRBV5-6 and TRBJ1-1; 7 bases are a match to TRBD1. The chain's CDR3 is CASSLGQGLNTEAFF. CDR3 in DNA: TGTGCCAGCAGCTTGGGACAGGGACTGAACACTGAAGCTTTCTTT.